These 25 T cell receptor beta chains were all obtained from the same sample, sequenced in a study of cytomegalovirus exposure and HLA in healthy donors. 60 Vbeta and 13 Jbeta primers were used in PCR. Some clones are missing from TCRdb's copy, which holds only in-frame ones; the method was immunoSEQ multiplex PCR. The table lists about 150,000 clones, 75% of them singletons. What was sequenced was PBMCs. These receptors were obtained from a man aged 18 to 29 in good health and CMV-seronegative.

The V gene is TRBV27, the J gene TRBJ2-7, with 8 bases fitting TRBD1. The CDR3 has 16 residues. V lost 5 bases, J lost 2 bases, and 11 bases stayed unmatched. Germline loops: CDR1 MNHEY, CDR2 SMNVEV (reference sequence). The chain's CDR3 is CASSANPGGWPYEQYF. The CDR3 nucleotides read TGTGCCAGCAGTGCCAACCCAGGGGGCTGGCCCTACGAGCAGTACTTC.

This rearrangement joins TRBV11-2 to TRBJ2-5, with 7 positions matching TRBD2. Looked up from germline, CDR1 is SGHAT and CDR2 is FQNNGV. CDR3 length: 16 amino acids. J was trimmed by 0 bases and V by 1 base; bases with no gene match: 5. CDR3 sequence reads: CASSLGASGYQETQYF. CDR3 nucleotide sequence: TGTGCCAGCAGCTTAGGGGCTAGCGGTTACCAAGAGACCCAGTACTTC.

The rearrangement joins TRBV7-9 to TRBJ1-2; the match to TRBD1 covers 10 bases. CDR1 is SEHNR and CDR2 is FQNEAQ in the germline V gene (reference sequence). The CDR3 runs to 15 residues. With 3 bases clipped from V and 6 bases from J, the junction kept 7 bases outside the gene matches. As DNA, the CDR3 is TGTGCCAGCAGCTTGGGGACAGGGGAAAGAGATGGCTACACCTTC. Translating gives CASSLGTGERDGYTF.

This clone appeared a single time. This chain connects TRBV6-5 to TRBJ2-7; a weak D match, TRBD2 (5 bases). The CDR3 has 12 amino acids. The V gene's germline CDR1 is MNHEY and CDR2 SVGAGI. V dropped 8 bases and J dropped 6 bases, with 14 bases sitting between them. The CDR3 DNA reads TGTGCCAGCCTTAGGACTGTTGGCGAGCAGTACTTC. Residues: CASLRTVGEQYF.

The CDR3 DNA reads as TGTGCCAGTAACCCCGGTGGAGGGATGAGAGAAGCTTTCTTT. Protein sequence: CASNPGGGMREAFF. The chain employs TRBV19 and TRBJ1-1; D not certain. The CDR3 totals 14 residues. V was pared by 7 bases and J by 8 bases, with 20 bases between. CDR1 and CDR2 from the germline V gene are LNHDA and SQIVND (reference sequence).

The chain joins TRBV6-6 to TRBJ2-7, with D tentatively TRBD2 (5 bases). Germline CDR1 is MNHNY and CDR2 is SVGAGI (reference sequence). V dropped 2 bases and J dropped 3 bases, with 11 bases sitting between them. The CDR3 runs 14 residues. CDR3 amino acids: CASSYRGLNYEQYF. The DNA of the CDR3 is TGTGCCAGCAGTTACCGCGGACTTAACTACGAGCAGTACTTC.

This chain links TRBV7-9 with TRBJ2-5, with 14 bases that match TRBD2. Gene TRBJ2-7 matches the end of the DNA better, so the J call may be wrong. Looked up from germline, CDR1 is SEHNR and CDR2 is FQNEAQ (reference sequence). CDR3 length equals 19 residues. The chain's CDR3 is CASSSPGTSGRGGVYEQYF. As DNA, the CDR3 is TGTGCCAGCAGCTCCCCCGGGACTAGCGGGAGAGGCGGAGTCTACGAGCAGTACTTC.

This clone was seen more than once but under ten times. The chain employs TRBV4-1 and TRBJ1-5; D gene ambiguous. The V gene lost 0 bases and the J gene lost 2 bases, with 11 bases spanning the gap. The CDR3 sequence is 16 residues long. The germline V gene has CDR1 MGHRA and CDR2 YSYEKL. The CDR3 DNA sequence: TGCGCCAGCAGCCAAGATGGCGGGCTTGGCAATCAGCCCCAGCATTTT. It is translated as CASSQDGGLGNQPQHF.

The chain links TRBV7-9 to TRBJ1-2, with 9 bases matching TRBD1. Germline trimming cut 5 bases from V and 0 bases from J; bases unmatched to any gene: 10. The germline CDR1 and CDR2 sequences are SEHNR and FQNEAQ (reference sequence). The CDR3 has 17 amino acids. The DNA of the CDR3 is TGTGCCAGCAGCCCAGGACAGGGGCTACGAGCTAACTATGGCTACACCTTC. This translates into CASSPGQGLRANYGYTF. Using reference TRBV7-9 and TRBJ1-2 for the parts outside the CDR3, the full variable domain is DTGVSQNPRHKITKRGQNVTFRCDPISEHNRLYWYRQTLGQGPEFLTYFQNEAQLEKSRLLSDRFSAERPKGSFSTLEIQRTEQGDSAMYLCASSPGQGLRANYGYTFGSGTRLTVV.

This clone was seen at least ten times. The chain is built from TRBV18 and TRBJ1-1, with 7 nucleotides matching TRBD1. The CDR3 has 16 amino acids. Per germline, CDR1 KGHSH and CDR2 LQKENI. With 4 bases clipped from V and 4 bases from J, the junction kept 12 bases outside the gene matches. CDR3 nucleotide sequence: TGTGCCAGCTCACGAGACAGGGAGGATTTTGGCACTGAAGCTTTCTTT. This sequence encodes CASSRDREDFGTEAFF.

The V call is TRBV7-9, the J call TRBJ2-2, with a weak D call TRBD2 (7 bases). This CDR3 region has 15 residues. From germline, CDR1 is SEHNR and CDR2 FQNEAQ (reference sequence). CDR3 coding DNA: TGTTCCGCCGCTCCGCGGGGGCGGGACACCGGGGAGCTGTTTTTT. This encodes CSAAPRGRDTGELFF.

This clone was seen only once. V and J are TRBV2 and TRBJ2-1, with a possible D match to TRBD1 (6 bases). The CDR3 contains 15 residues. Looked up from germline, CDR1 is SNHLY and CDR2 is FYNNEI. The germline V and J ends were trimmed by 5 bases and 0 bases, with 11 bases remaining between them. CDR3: CASSWTVSSYNEQFF. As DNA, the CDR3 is TGTGCCAGCAGTTGGACAGTTAGCTCCTACAATGAGCAGTTCTTC.

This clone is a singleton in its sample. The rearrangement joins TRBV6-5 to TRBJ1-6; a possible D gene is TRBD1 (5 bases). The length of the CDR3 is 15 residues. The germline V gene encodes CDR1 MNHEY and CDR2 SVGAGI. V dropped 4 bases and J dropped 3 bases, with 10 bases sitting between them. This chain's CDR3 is CASSLQANYNSPLHF. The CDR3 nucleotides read TGTGCCAGCAGTTTACAGGCGAACTATAATTCACCCCTCCACTTT.

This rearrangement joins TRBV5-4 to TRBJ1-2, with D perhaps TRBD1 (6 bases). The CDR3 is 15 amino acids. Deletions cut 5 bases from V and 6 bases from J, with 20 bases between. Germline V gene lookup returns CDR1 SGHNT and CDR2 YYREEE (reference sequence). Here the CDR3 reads CASSSKGHWRNGYTF. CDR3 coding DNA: TGTGCCAGCAGTTCAAAGGGACACTGGAGAAATGGCTACACCTTC.

The CDR3 loop reads CASSLSRGETQYF. CDR3 nucleotides: TGTGCCAGCAGTTTATCCAGGGGGGAGACCCAGTACTTC. The V and J genes are TRBV27 and TRBJ2-5; 7 nucleotides line up with TRBD1. J lost 5 bases, V lost 0 bases, and 0 bases had no gene match. Germline CDR1 MNHEY, CDR2 SMNVEV (reference sequence). The CDR3 totals 13 residues.

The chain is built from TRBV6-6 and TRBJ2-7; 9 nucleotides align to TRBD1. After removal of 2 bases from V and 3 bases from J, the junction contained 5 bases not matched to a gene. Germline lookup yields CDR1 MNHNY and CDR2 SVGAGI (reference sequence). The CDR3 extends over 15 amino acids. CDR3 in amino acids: CASSYGPDRGYEQYF. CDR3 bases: TGTGCCAGCAGTTACGGGCCGGACAGGGGCTACGAGCAGTACTTC.

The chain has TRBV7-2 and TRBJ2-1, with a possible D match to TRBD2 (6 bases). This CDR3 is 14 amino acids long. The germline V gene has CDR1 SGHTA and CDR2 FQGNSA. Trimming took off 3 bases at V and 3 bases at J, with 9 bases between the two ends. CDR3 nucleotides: TGTGCCAGCAGCTTGGGGACTCGCTACAATGAGCAGTTCTTC. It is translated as CASSLGTRYNEQFF.

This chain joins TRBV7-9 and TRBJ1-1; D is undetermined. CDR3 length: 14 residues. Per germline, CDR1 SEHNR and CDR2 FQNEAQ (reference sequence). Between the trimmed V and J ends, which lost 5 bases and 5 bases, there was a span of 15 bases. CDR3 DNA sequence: TGTGCCAGCAGCCCCGGACCCCGAGGGACTGAAGCTTTCTTT. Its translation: CASSPGPRGTEAFF.

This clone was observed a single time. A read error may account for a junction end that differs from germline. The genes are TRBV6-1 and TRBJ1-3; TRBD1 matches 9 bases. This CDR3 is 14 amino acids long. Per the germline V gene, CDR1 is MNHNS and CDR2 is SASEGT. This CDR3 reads CASREGTGRGTIYF. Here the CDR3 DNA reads TGTGCCAGCAGAGAAGGGACAGGGAGGGGCACCATATATTTT.

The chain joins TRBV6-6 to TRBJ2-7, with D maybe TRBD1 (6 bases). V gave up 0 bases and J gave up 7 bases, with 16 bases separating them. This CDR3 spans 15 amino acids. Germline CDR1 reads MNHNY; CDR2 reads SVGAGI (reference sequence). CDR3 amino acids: CASSYSAGASGEQYF. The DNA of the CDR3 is TGTGCCAGCAGTTACTCGGCAGGGGCCTCGGGGGAGCAGTACTTC.

The CDR3 loop reads CATTPRTNEKLFF. The CDR3 coding sequence is TGCGCCACTACGCCCCGGACTAATGAAAAACTGTTTTTT. The chain carries TRBV10-2 and TRBJ1-4; D remains ambiguous. CDR1 and CDR2 from the germline V gene are WSHSY and SAAADI. CDR3 size: 13 residues. V was shortened by 10 bases and J by 2 bases, with 11 bases between the two germline ends.

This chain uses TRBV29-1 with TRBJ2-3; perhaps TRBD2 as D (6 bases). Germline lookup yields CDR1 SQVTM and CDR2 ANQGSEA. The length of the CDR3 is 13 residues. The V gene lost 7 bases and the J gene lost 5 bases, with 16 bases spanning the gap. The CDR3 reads CSAIVRGVDTQYF. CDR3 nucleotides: TGCAGCGCAATTGTGCGGGGAGTAGATACGCAGTATTTT.

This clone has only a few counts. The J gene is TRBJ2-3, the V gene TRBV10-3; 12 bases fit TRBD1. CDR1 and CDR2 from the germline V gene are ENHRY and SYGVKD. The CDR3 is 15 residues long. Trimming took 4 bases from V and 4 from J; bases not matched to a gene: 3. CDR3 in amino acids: CAISGDRGHADTQYF. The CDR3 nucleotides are TGTGCCATCAGTGGGGACAGGGGGCATGCAGATACGCAGTATTTT.

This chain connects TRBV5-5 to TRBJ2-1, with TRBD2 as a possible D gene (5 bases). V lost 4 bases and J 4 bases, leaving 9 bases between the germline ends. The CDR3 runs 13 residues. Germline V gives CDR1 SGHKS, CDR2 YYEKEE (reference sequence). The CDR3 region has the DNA TGTGCCAGCAGCCCTGACTATTACAATGAGCAGTTCTTC. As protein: CASSPDYYNEQFF.

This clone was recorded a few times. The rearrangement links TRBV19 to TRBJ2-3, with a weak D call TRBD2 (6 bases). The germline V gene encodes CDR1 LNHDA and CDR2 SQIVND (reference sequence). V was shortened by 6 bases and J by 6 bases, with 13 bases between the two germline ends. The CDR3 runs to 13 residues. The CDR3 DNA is TGTGCCAGTAGGGGCGGGGCTGGGGATACGCAGTATTTT. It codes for CASRGGAGDTQYF. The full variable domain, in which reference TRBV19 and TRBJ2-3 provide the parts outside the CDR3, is DGGITQSPKYLFRKEGQNVTLSCEQNLNHDAMYWYRQDPGQGLRLIYYSQIVNDFQKGDIAEGYSVSREKKESFPLTVTSAQKNPTAFYLCASRGGAGDTQYFGPGTRLTVL.